This record covers a single T cell receptor beta chain. Generated by immunoSEQ multiplex PCR, the TCRdb table keeps only in-frame clones and is missing some. The sample shows around 210,000 clones, over 75% of them seen only once. This entry comes from a study of blood T cell repertoires in COVID-19. About the research overall: Acute-phase and convalescent COVID-19 samples originated in the United States, Italy and Spain. Sources were T cells, B-cell-depleted T cells, or PBMCs; the material itself was cDNA or gDNA.

What was sequenced was peripheral blood. The TCR comes from a man aged 50-59 years with COVID-19, enrolled during active disease.

The CDR3 sequence: CASSLTGTASSGNTIYF. CDR3 bases: TGTGCCAGCAGCTTAACCGGGACAGCAAGCTCTGGAAACACCATATATTTT. The chain links TRBV7-9 to TRBJ1-3; 7 bases map to TRBD1. Trimming cost V 2 bases and J 0 bases; bases outside gene matches: 7. The CDR3 consists of 17 residues. In germline, CDR1 is SEHNR, CDR2 FQNEAQ (reference sequence).